This T cell receptor beta chain was recovered during a study of T cell repertoires in cytomegalovirus infection. Study in general: Public TCR beta signatures marked donors with CMV infection and the matching HLA.

Whole-study results and caveats: HLA-C-restricted CMV-specific TCR beta clonotypes were dominant in the ex vivo response.

TCRdb ran MiXCR on the reads and lists one entry per CDR3 protein. The table includes approximately 770,000 distinct CDR3 sequences, about 29% detected once. This clonotype has more than one count but fewer than ten. Its antigen is undetermined. Trimming took off 3 bases at V and 4 bases at J, with 13 bases between the two ends. In germline, CDR1 is SGHVS, CDR2 FQNEAQ. CDR3 size: 15 residues. This chain uses TRBV7-8 with TRBJ2-1; a weak D match, TRBD2 (7 bases). The input for sequencing was cultured CD8+ T cells from PBMCs, taken from culture after CMV antigen stimulation. The TCR was taken from a human donor in good health (CMV status not recorded). Some clones in this sample may be carry-over from other donors' samples. CDR3 DNA sequence: TGTGCCAGCAGCTTTTGGGGGGGCCCTTACAATGAGCAGTTCTTC. Translating it yields CASSFWGGPYNEQFF.